The 24 T cell receptor beta chains below all came from one sample that was sequenced in a study of molecular identifiers for immune sequencing clone quantification. MiXCR was run by TCRdb on the PCR reads, yielding one entry per CDR3 protein. This table has some 93,000 distinct CDR3 sequences, around a fifth appearing once. The specimen was naive CD8+ T cells from blood, with Jurkat cell RNA spiked in. As for subset: FACS-sorted CD8+CD4-CCR7+CD45RA+ naive T cells. The receptor source for this set is a human donor in good health. Some libraries in this study had Jurkat cell RNA spiked in.

The chain employs TRBV12-3 or TRBV12-4 and TRBJ2-5; possibly TRBD2 for D (5 bases). Deletions cut 4 bases from V and 2 bases from J, with 23 bases between. The CDR3 covers 18 residues. Here the CDR3 DNA reads TGTGCCAGCAGTTCTACTCCGAGCCCCATACTAGTACAAGAGACCCAGTACTTC. As protein: CASSSTPSPILVQETQYF.

Of note for this clonotype: A single base separates this from a much larger clone, so it may be a read error. The chain recombines TRBV7-7 with TRBJ2-5, with D perhaps matching TRBD2 (7 bases). The CDR3 totals 14 residues. Germline CDR1 reads SSHAT; CDR2 reads FNYEAQ (reference sequence). The CDR3 region has the DNA TGTGCTAGCAGCCTAGGGGGGGCTTATAAGACCCAGTACTTC. This encodes CASSLGGAYKTQYF.

This clonotype was recorded a few times. This chain connects TRBV6-1 to TRBJ1-1; 11 bases agree with TRBD1. Germline V gene data show CDR1 as MNHNS and CDR2 as SASEGT. The CDR3 is 15 residues long. V was clipped by 2 bases and J by 4 bases; unmatched bases: 3. CDR3 DNA: TGTGCCAGCAGTGAACCGGGACAGGGGGTCACTGAAGCTTTCTTT. It translates to CASSEPGQGVTEAFF.

This clonotype was seen ten or more times. The chain recombines TRBV27 with TRBJ2-2, with D unresolved. The germline V gene has CDR1 MNHEY and CDR2 SMNVEV (reference sequence). The CDR3 has 14 residues. Trimming pared 8 bases from V and 4 bases from J, leaving 14 bases between. This CDR3 is CASHWGFGTGELFF. In nucleotides, the CDR3 is TGTGCCAGCCACTGGGGTTTCGGCACCGGGGAGCTGTTTTTT.

There are many counts of this clonotype. The CDR3 does not end in the conserved phenylalanine or tryptophan, so this is likely a read error. No DNA is shown, since the ends of the CDR3 on it are uncertain; the CDR3 is the one TCRdb lists. The rearrangement joins TRBV5-8 to TRBJ2-7; TRBD2, the table's D call, was not compared with the DNA. The CDR3 is 9 amino acids in total, end residues counted. Germline CDR1 SGHTS, CDR2 YDEGEE. CDR3 amino acids: CASNWRAPI.

This clonotype occurred a few times. The rearrangement joins TRBV3-1 to TRBJ2-5, with TRBD1 matching 12 bases. CDR3 length: 17 residues. Germline CDR1 LGHDT, CDR2 YNNKEL (reference sequence). The ends lost 7 bases at V and 0 bases at J; junction bases unmatched: 9. The DNA of the CDR3 is TGTGCCAGCAAACACCGGGACAGGGGGCTGTACCAAGAGACCCAGTACTTC. Translation gives CASKHRDRGLYQETQYF.

This clonotype showed up just a few times. A read error is possible here, since a much larger clone lies one base away. The V and J genes are TRBV6-1 and TRBJ1-1, with a possible D match to TRBD1 (5 bases). Germline V CDR1 and CDR2: MNHNS, SASEGT. The CDR3 is made up of 15 amino acids. The CDR3 DNA is TGTGCCAGCAGTGAACTTATTAGGGGCGGAACTGAAGTTTTCTTT. This gives the protein CASSELIRGGTEVFF.

This clonotype came up many times. V gene TRBV20-1 combines with J gene TRBJ1-1; 10 nucleotides line up with TRBD1. CDR1 is DFQATT, CDR2 SNEGSKA, per germline (reference sequence). Unmatched junction bases numbered 7, after V lost 4 bases and J lost 2 bases. The CDR3 runs 15 residues. The CDR3 coding sequence is TGCAGTGCTATCGGACAGGGGGTGGTAAACACTGAAGCTTTCTTT. Translated: CSAIGQGVVNTEAFF.

This clonotype has ten or more counts. This sequence joins TRBV6-5 and TRBJ2-5; a weak D match, TRBD2 (6 bases). The CDR3 is 14 residues long. Germline-derived CDR1 and CDR2 are MNHEY and SVGAGI. V lost 7 bases to trimming and J lost 7 bases, with 19 bases between them. CDR3 coding DNA: TGTGCCAGCACCCACGGAGCTAGCGCAACGACCCAGTACTTC. This codes for CASTHGASATTQYF.

Worth noting for this clonotype: A much larger clone is a single base away; this may be a read error. V gene TRBV4-3 combines with J gene TRBJ2-7, with a tentative D call TRBD2 (7 bases). V was trimmed by 4 bases and J by 5 bases, leaving 18 bases between them. The CDR3 loop spans 15 amino acids. Germline lookup yields CDR1 LGHNA and CDR2 YSLEER. CDR3 coding DNA: TGCGCCAGCAGCCCTAGCTGGGGGGGGCGGGACGAGCAGTACTTC. It translates to CASSPSWGGRDEQYF.

This clonotype was detected a few times. The rearrangement joins TRBV7-9 to TRBJ1-2; the D gene is possibly TRBD1 (5 bases). This CDR3 has 16 amino acids. The germline V and J ends were trimmed by 1 base and 4 bases, with 16 bases remaining between them. Germline-derived CDR1 and CDR2 are SEHNR and FQNEAQ (reference sequence). CDR3 region: CASSLVGRSGGYGYTF. The CDR3 bases are TGTGCCAGCAGCTTAGTGGGGCGTTCCGGCGGCTATGGCTACACCTTC. The full variable domain, with the rest looked up from reference TRBV7-9 and TRBJ1-2, is DTGVSQNPRHKITKRGQNVTFRCDPISEHNRLYWYRQTLGQGPEFLTYFQNEAQLEKSRLLSDRFSAERPKGSFSTLEIQRTEQGDSAMYLCASSLVGRSGGYGYTFGSGTRLTVV.

In this sample, this clonotype turned up a few times. V is TRBV19 and J is TRBJ2-1; TRBD2 matches 10 bases. The CDR3 has 13 amino acids. V dropped 10 bases and J dropped 1; count of bases not matched to a gene: 1. Germline CDR1 reads LNHDA; CDR2 reads SQIVND (reference sequence). In DNA form, the CDR3 reads TGTGCCACTAGCGGGAGTTCCTACAATGAGCAGTTCTTC. Translating gives CATSGSSYNEQFF.

This clonotype was picked up a small number of times. This chain uses TRBV28 with TRBJ2-7; 7 bases are a match to TRBD2. The germline gives CDR1 MDHEN, CDR2 SYDVKM. V shed 7 bases, J shed 2 bases, and the junction held 8 bases outside the gene matches. The CDR3 is 14 residues long. For the CDR3, the DNA is TGTGCCAGCACCCCACGTGGACTAGCCTACGAGCAGTACTTC. It is translated as CASTPRGLAYEQYF.

Many counts were recorded for this clonotype. The CDR3 reads CASSLRSGPLHF. The CDR3 nucleotides read TGTGCCAGCAGTTTAAGGTCAGGTCCCCTCCACTTT. The rearrangement joins TRBV27 to TRBJ1-6, with D uncertain. Deletions cut 2 bases from V and 13 bases from J, with 9 bases between. The germline gives CDR1 MNHEY, CDR2 SMNVEV (reference sequence). This CDR3 region has 12 residues.

The chain employs TRBV6-2 or TRBV6-3 and TRBJ1-1; D ambiguous. Trimming stripped 2 bases from V and 0 bases from J, with 13 bases between. CDR3 size: 16 residues. Germline assignment: CDR1 MNHEY and CDR2 SVGEGT. In DNA form, the CDR3 reads TGTGCCAGCAGTTACGACCCGGCCTCTATGAACACTGAAGCTTTCTTT. Amino acid sequence: CASSYDPASMNTEAFF.

Notes on this clonotype: Being one base from a much bigger clone, this may be a read error. Written as DNA, the CDR3 is TGTGCCTGCAGTACCGGGGACAGGGGAAGCACAGATACGCAGTATTTT. Translation gives CACSTGDRGSTDTQYF. V is TRBV6-2 or TRBV6-3 and J is TRBJ2-3; 10 nucleotides line up with TRBD1. This CDR3 region has 16 residues. Germline lookup yields CDR1 MNHEY and CDR2 SVGEGT.

This clonotype was picked up many times. CDR3 residues: CASTQGPTEAFF. The CDR3 bases are TGTGCCAGCACGCAGGGGCCCACTGAAGCTTTCTTT. V and J are TRBV6-2 or TRBV6-3 and TRBJ1-1; maybe TRBD1 (6 bases). There are 12 residues in the CDR3. Germline-derived CDR1 and CDR2 are MNHEY and SVGEGT. V was trimmed by 7 bases and J by 4 bases, leaving 10 bases between them.

The chain links TRBV7-9 to TRBJ2-7; 9 nucleotides match TRBD1. Trimming took 5 bases from V and 5 from J; bases not matched to a gene: 7. The CDR3 has 14 amino acids. Germline CDR1 reads SEHNR; CDR2 reads FQNEAQ (reference sequence). This CDR3 is CASSRGTGSHEQYF. The CDR3 DNA reads as TGTGCCAGCAGCCGTGGGACAGGGTCACACGAGCAGTACTTC.

This clonotype was found a few times. V and J are TRBV7-3 and TRBJ2-1, with 10 positions matching TRBD2. Trimming removed 1 base from V and 7 bases from J; junction bases left unmatched: 10. Germline V gene lookup returns CDR1 SGHTA and CDR2 FQGTGA. This CDR3 is 17 amino acids long. The CDR3 sequence: CASSLIGASGRGNEQFF. The DNA for the CDR3 is TGTGCCAGCAGCTTAATAGGGGCTAGCGGGAGAGGGAATGAGCAGTTCTTC.

V gene TRBV7-9 combines with J gene TRBJ2-7, with TRBD2 identical over 11 bases. V trimming: 5 bases; J trimming: 2 bases; junction bases outside the gene matches: 5. Germline V gene data show CDR1 as SEHNR and CDR2 as FQNEAQ (reference sequence). The CDR3 consists of 15 residues. The CDR3 coding sequence is TGTGCCAGCAGCCCCCCGGGACTAGCGGCCTACGAGCAGTACTTC. The encoded protein is CASSPPGLAAYEQYF. Based on the CDR3 plus reference TRBV7-9 and TRBJ2-7, the full variable domain is DTGVSQNPRHKITKRGQNVTFRCDPISEHNRLYWYRQTLGQGPEFLTYFQNEAQLEKSRLLSDRFSAERPKGSFSTLEIQRTEQGDSAMYLCASSPPGLAAYEQYFGPGTRLTVT.

This chain connects TRBV30 to TRBJ2-7, with TRBD2 as a possible D gene (6 bases). CDR3 length equals 14 residues. V was pared by 2 bases and J by 0 bases, with 11 bases between. Per germline, CDR1 GTSNPN and CDR2 SVGIG (reference sequence). The CDR3 nucleotides read TGTGCCTGGAGTTGGGGGGATAGCTCCTACGAGCAGTACTTC. Amino acid sequence: CAWSWGDSSYEQYF.

With respect to this clonotype: A read error is possible here, since a much larger clone lies one base away. The chain combines TRBV7-9 with TRBJ1-1; 8 bases match TRBD1. Germline V gene data show CDR1 as SEHNR and CDR2 as FQNEAQ (reference sequence). After removal of 7 bases from V and 7 bases from J, the junction contained 11 bases not matched to a gene. The CDR3 totals 14 residues. CDR3 sequence reads: CASTPRGQTIEAFF. DNA of the CDR3: TGTGCCAGCACCCCCAGGGGGCAGACCATTGAAGCTTTCTTT.

The sample holds many counts of this clonotype. This chain joins TRBV20-1 and TRBJ2-3; 9 bases are a match to TRBD1. The ends lost 5 bases at V and 1 base at J; junction bases unmatched: 7. The CDR3 covers 15 residues. In germline, CDR1 is DFQATT, CDR2 SNEGSKA (reference sequence). In nucleotides, the CDR3 is TGCAGTGCTTCCGGGACAGGGAGCGGCACAGATACGCAGTATTTT. As protein: CSASGTGSGTDTQYF.

This clonotype was counted only a few times. The chain links TRBV15 to TRBJ1-4; 8 positions match TRBD1. The CDR3 is made up of 16 amino acids. J gave up 6 bases and V 8 bases, and 14 bases lay outside the gene matches. Germline assignment: CDR1 LNHNV and CDR2 YYDKDF (reference sequence). The CDR3 region is CATQGAPQGGYEKLFF. The CDR3 nucleotides are TGTGCCACCCAGGGGGCTCCTCAGGGGGGTTATGAAAAACTGTTTTTT. The variable domain in full, completed from reference TRBV15 and TRBJ1-4, reads DAMVIQNPRYQVTQFGKPVTLSCSQTLNHNVMYWYQQKSSQAPKLLFHYYDKDFNNEADTPDNFQSRRPNTSFCFLDIRSPGLGDTAMYLCATQGAPQGGYEKLFFGSGTQLSVL.